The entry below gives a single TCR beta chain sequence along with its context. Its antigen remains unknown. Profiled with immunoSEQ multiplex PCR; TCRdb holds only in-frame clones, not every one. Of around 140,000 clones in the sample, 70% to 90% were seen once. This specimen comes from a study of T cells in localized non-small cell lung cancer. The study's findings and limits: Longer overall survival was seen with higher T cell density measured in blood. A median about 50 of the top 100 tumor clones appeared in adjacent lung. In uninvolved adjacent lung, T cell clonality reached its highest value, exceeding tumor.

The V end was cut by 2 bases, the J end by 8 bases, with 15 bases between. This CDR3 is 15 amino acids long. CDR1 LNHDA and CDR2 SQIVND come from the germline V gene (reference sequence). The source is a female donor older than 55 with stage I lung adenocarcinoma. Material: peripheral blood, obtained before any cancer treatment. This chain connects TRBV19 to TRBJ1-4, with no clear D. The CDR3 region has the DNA TGTGCCAGTAGTATAACTGCTGAGACTCGCGAAAAACTGTTTTTT. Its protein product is CASSITAETREKLFF.